The 7 T cell receptor beta chains below come from one sample, sequenced in a study of early T cells in non-severe SARS-CoV-2 infection. TCRdb called the 5' RACE reads again in MiXCR, with one record for every CDR3 protein. Of about 64,000 distinct CDR3 sequences listed, around 18% are singletons. Sequenced material: whole blood, taken at baseline. These receptors were collected from an adult who was a healthcare worker with PCR-confirmed SARS-CoV-2 infection or an uninfected control (not recorded which).

This clonotype has at least ten counts. This chain joins TRBV6-6 and TRBJ1-1, with D uncertain. Germline lookup yields CDR1 MNHNY and CDR2 SVGAGI (reference sequence). Trimming took off 6 bases at V and 4 bases at J, with 12 bases between the two ends. The CDR3 is 13 amino acids. As DNA, the CDR3 is TGTGCCAGCAGCCCCGGGCTCACCACTGAAGCTTTCTTT. Translation: CASSPGLTTEAFF.

This clonotype was seen ten or more times. The rearrangement uses TRBV28 and TRBJ2-5; no clear D gene. Germline CDR1 and CDR2: MDHEN and SYDVKM. CDR3 length: 13 amino acids. V was shortened by 6 bases and J by 1 base, with 9 bases between the two germline ends. CDR3 residues: CASRRHSQETQYF. The CDR3 DNA follows: TGTGCCAGCAGGAGGCATAGCCAAGAGACCCAGTACTTC.

The rearrangement links TRBV29-1 to TRBJ2-1; 9 bases line up with TRBD2. CDR3 length equals 15 residues. The germline gives CDR1 SQVTM, CDR2 ANQGSEA. The V and J ends lost 1 base and 7 bases, in that order; junction bases with no gene match: 8. CDR3 nucleotides: TGCAGCGTTGAAGCTCCAGGCGGGGGGGTTAATGAGCAGTTCTTC. It is translated as CSVEAPGGGVNEQFF.

The V call is TRBV6-5, the J call TRBJ1-3, with D perhaps TRBD1 (5 bases). Germline V gene lookup returns CDR1 MNHEY and CDR2 SVGAGI. The CDR3 sequence is 14 residues long. V lost 5 bases, J lost 3 bases, and 11 bases lay in between. The chain's CDR3 is CASSKGVVGNTIYF. In DNA form, the CDR3 reads TGTGCCAGCAGTAAAGGGGTGGTTGGAAACACCATATATTTT.

This clonotype was picked up a small number of times. The chain is built from TRBV7-2 and TRBJ1-5; TRBD1 matches at 9 bases. V dropped 3 bases and J dropped 6; count of bases not matched to a gene: 9. The CDR3 runs to 16 residues. Germline CDR1 is SGHTA and CDR2 is FQGNSA. The CDR3 protein is CASSLGQGSVSQPQHF. As DNA, the CDR3 is TGTGCCAGCAGCTTGGGACAGGGAAGTGTCAGTCAGCCCCAGCATTTT. Full variable domain (missing parts from reference TRBV7-2 and TRBJ1-5): GAGVSQSPSNKVTEKGKDVELRCDPISGHTALYWYRQSLGQGLEFLIYFQGNSAPDKSGLPSDRFSAERTGGSVSTLTIQRTQQEDSAVYLCASSLGQGSVSQPQHFGDGTRLSIL.

The chain has TRBV28 and TRBJ1-5; TRBD1 is a possible D gene (6 bases). V was pared by 6 bases and J by 3 bases, with 12 bases between. There are 14 residues in the CDR3. The germline gives CDR1 MDHEN, CDR2 SYDVKM. CDR3: CASRIGGPNQPQHF. CDR3 DNA: TGTGCCAGCAGAATTGGGGGGCCCAATCAGCCCCAGCATTTT.

This clonotype occurred a few times. The V and J genes are TRBV7-6 and TRBJ2-3; 9 bases agree with TRBD2. Germline CDR1 is SGHVS and CDR2 is FNYEAQ. This CDR3 contains 15 residues. The ends lost 4 bases at V and 7 bases at J; junction bases unmatched: 9. The CDR3 loop is CASSSVAGAIYTQYF. CDR3 DNA: TGTGCCAGCAGCTCAGTAGCGGGAGCCATTTATACGCAGTATTTT.